This T cell receptor (beta chain) was identified during a study of cytomegalovirus exposure and HLA in healthy donors. Vbeta (60) and Jbeta (13) primers were used in the PCR. Libraries were prepared by immunoSEQ multiplex PCR; TCRdb keeps only in-frame clonotypes and omits some of them. Of about 140,000 clones listed, almost 80% are singletons. General study points: Several top significant clusters appeared, in a later analysis, to be linked to common viral pathogens. Researchers catalogued over 150 TCR beta chains as cytomegalovirus-associated.

Germline V gene sequence: CDR1 SGDLS, CDR2 YYNGEE. The length of the CDR3 is 13 residues. V lost 0 bases and J lost 5, with 8 bases in between. Concerning this clone: Its antigen remains unknown.

The V and J genes are TRBV9 and TRBJ1-1, with D hard to call. Sequencing was carried out using PBMCs. The receptor was derived from a woman in her twenties or thirties in good health and CMV-seronegative. The CDR3 DNA follows: TGTGCCAGCAGCGTAGGCATAGATACTGAAGCTTTCTTT. Its translation: CASSVGIDTEAFF.